These 21 T cell receptor beta chains were all obtained from the same sample, sequenced in a study of vaccination and CD4 T cells after COVID-19. At the Johns Hopkins FTIC core, DNA taken from cultured CD4+ T cells was sequenced by way of the Oncomine TCR Beta short-read assay. In TCRdb, the PCR reads were re-called with MiXCR into one record per CDR3 protein. The data show more than 10,000 distinct CDR3 sequences, under 60% seen once. These TCRs are of unknown antigen specificity. The treatment denotes: roughly 11-day PBMC culture with coronavirus spike peptide pools or control peptides (ViraFEST assay). Input material: CD4+ T cells from blood, cultured in vitro. The receptor set was obtained from a human donor who had recovered from COVID-19.

This clonotype was seen a single time. V usage is TRBV6-1 and J usage is TRBJ2-3; TRBD1 matches 10 bases. The V and J ends lost 1 base and 3 bases, in that order; junction bases with no gene match: 4. The CDR3 is 16 residues long. The V gene's germline CDR1 is MNHNS and CDR2 SASEGT. CDR3: CASSEGPGQGTDTQYF. CDR3 coding DNA: TGTGCCAGCAGTGAAGGGCCGGGACAGGGGACAGATACGCAGTATTTT.

J is TRBJ1-5 and V is TRBV20-1, with 7 nucleotides matching TRBD1. The V segment lost 8 bases and the J segment 3 bases; nucleotides outside the gene matches: 19. Per the germline V gene, CDR1 is DFQATT and CDR2 is SNEGSKA (reference sequence). CDR3 length: 17 amino acids. As DNA, the CDR3 is TGCAGTAGCTTGAACCCAGGGGGAACGCTCCACAATCAGCCCCAGCATTTT. It specifies CSSLNPGGTLHNQPQHF.

The chain uses TRBV20-1 and TRBJ2-3, with 10 nucleotides matching TRBD2. The CDR3 has 13 residues. Germline V gene lookup returns CDR1 DFQATT and CDR2 SNEGSKA (reference sequence). V lost 7 bases to trimming and J lost 6 bases; unmatched junction nucleotides: 7. The CDR3, as DNA: TGCAGTGTTACTAGCGGGATGGTTGATACGCAGTATTTT. Its protein product is CSVTSGMVDTQYF.

The V call is TRBV24-1, the J call TRBJ2-5, with TRBD1 identical over 9 bases. Germline-derived CDR1 and CDR2 are KGHDR and SFDVKD. Losses at the gene ends were 7 bases for V and 1 base for J; bases not matched to a gene: 6. This CDR3 comprises 15 residues. This CDR3 is CATSARQGVQETQYF. The CDR3 DNA sequence: TGTGCCACCAGCGCGAGACAGGGGGTCCAAGAGACCCAGTACTTC.

The chain recombines TRBV11-3 with TRBJ2-2, with D hard to call. The V and J ends lost 1 base and 7 bases respectively, with 4 bases between them. This CDR3 comprises 12 residues. Looked up from germline, CDR1 is SGHNT and CDR2 is YENEEA. This chain's CDR3 is CASSLGLGELFF. Here the CDR3 DNA reads TGTGCCAGCAGCTTAGGACTCGGGGAGCTGTTTTTT.

V and J are TRBV7-6 and TRBJ2-5; possible D gene TRBD1, 6 bases. The germline gives CDR1 SGHVS, CDR2 FNYEAQ. V was pared by 2 bases and J by 4 bases, with 11 bases between. The CDR3 is 14 residues long. DNA for the CDR3: TGTGCCAGCAGCTTACGGACACAGGGAGAGACCCAGTACTTC. Amino acid sequence: CASSLRTQGETQYF.

The chain links TRBV19 to TRBJ2-7; possible D gene TRBD1, 6 bases. This CDR3 has 13 residues. V dropped 3 bases and J dropped 8 bases, with 14 bases sitting between them. The germline CDR1 and CDR2 sequences are LNHDA and SQIVND (reference sequence). The CDR3 DNA is TGTGCCAGTAGTATGAACAGGGTAACGCAGCAGTACTTC. It is translated as CASSMNRVTQQYF.

The rearrangement links TRBV20-1 to TRBJ1-2; 9 bases map to TRBD1. V shed 4 bases and J 4 bases; nucleotides not matched to a gene: 7. Germline V CDR1 and CDR2: DFQATT, SNEGSKA (reference sequence). The CDR3 covers 14 residues. The CDR3 bases are TGCAGTGCTATACAACGACAGGGGGGCTATGGCTACACCTTC. Its protein product is CSAIQRQGGYGYTF.

This clonotype turned up a few times. The V gene is TRBV20-1, the J gene TRBJ1-2; D not resolved. The CDR3 consists of 13 residues. The germline V gene has CDR1 DFQATT and CDR2 SNEGSKA (reference sequence). V was cut by 3 bases and J by 2 bases, with 10 bases left in between. This CDR3 is CSASEPNNYGYTF. The CDR3 coding sequence is TGCAGTGCTAGTGAGCCGAACAACTATGGCTACACCTTC.

A single count supports this clonotype. The J gene is TRBJ2-6, the V gene TRBV2; no definite D call. The CDR3 totals 13 residues. V was shortened by 5 bases and J by 3 bases, with 5 bases between the two germline ends. Germline CDR1 and CDR2: SNHLY and FYNNEI. The CDR3 nucleotides are TGTGCCAGCAGTTGGGGTGGGGCCAACGTCCTGACTTTC. Its protein is CASSWGGANVLTF.

This clonotype has only a few counts. This chain connects TRBV6-2 or TRBV6-3 to TRBJ2-4; 8 bases match TRBD2. CDR1 MNHEY and CDR2 SVGEGT come from the germline V gene. Trimming took 5 bases from V and 12 from J; bases not matched to a gene: 12. The CDR3 totals 14 residues. DNA of the CDR3: TGTGCCAGCAGTGACGGGGGGGGTAGTCGGTATCAGTACTTC. It encodes CASSDGGGSRYQYF.

The V gene is TRBV5-1, the J gene TRBJ2-3; possible D gene TRBD2, 6 bases. This CDR3 has 15 residues. Germline V CDR1 and CDR2: SGHRS, YFSETQ. V gave up 2 bases and J gave up 1 base, with 11 bases separating them. CDR3 sequence reads: CASSFGRGGTDTQYF. DNA of the CDR3: TGCGCCAGCAGCTTCGGGAGAGGGGGCACAGATACGCAGTATTTT.

The chain links TRBV11-1 to TRBJ2-7, with D possibly being TRBD2 (6 bases). The CDR3 has 14 amino acids. The germline gives CDR1 SGHAT, CDR2 FQDESV (reference sequence). Trimming took off 2 bases at V and 0 bases at J, with 8 bases between the two ends. CDR3 DNA: TGTGCCAGCAGCTTAAGGACTAACTCCTACGAGCAGTACTTC. Encoded protein: CASSLRTNSYEQYF.

CDR3 protein: CASSGQGLAGAYNEQFF. DNA of the CDR3: TGTGCCAGCAGTGGGCAGGGACTAGCGGGAGCCTACAATGAGCAGTTCTTC. This chain joins TRBV25-1 and TRBJ2-1; 14 nucleotides line up with TRBD2. CDR3 length: 17 amino acids. Germline V CDR1 and CDR2: MGHDK, SYGVNS. Losses at the gene ends were 4 bases for V and 2 bases for J; bases not matched to a gene: 4.

The chain uses TRBV15 and TRBJ2-5; D is unclear. Trimming pared 0 bases from V and 1 base from J, leaving 6 bases between. The CDR3 length is 14 residues. Germline lookup yields CDR1 LNHNV and CDR2 YYDKDF (reference sequence). The DNA for the CDR3 is TGTGCCACCAGCAGAGATTGGGGCCAAGAGACCCAGTACTTC. Protein product: CATSRDWGQETQYF.

This clonotype is deemed large. The chain combines TRBV2 with TRBJ1-2; tentative D call: TRBD1 (6 bases). This CDR3 is built from 12 residues. The V end lost 5 bases, the J end lost 6 bases, and 10 bases lay between the germline ends. Germline V CDR1 and CDR2: SNHLY, FYNNEI. CDR3 region: CASSRDTDGYTF. CDR3 nucleotides: TGTGCCAGCAGTCGGGACACAGATGGCTACACCTTC.

J is TRBJ2-3 and V is TRBV4-2; 8 nucleotides line up with TRBD2. The CDR3 has 17 residues. Germline V CDR1 and CDR2: LGHNA, YNFKEQ. The V segment lost 1 base and the J segment 3 bases; nucleotides outside the gene matches: 9. CDR3 nucleotide sequence: TGTGCCAGCAGCCAAGTTATGGTAGCGGGAAAAACAGATACGCAGTATTTT. This translates into CASSQVMVAGKTDTQYF.

This clonotype was picked up a small number of times. The chain links TRBV24-1 to TRBJ2-1, with 8 bases that match TRBD2. CDR1 is KGHDR, CDR2 SFDVKD, per germline. CDR3 length: 14 amino acids. V lost 7 bases and J lost 2; bases outside the gene matches: 3. The DNA for the CDR3 is TGTGCCACCAGGGCGGGAGGCCCCTACAATGAGCAGTTCTTC. Translated, it gives CATRAGGPYNEQFF.

V gene TRBV10-3 combines with J gene TRBJ2-2; D might be TRBD1 or TRBD2, each matching 6 bases. V was trimmed by 3 bases and J by 5 bases, leaving 13 bases between them. This CDR3 region has 15 residues. In germline, CDR1 is ENHRY, CDR2 SYGVKD. The CDR3 DNA is TGTGCCATCAGTGATGGAGGGGGTGGAACCGGGGAGCTGTTTTTT. It yields the protein CAISDGGGGTGELFF.

The chain carries TRBV20-1 and TRBJ1-2, with 7 positions matching TRBD1. The ends lost 4 bases at V and 6 bases at J; junction bases unmatched: 11. The CDR3 runs 14 residues. Germline CDR1 and CDR2: DFQATT and SNEGSKA (reference sequence). The CDR3: CSATLPGQSHGYTF. Here the CDR3 DNA reads TGCAGTGCTACATTACCGGGACAGAGCCATGGCTACACCTTC.

V and J are TRBV2 and TRBJ2-7; D is possibly TRBD1 or TRBD2 (5 bases each). The CDR3 spans 13 residues. Germline CDR1 is SNHLY and CDR2 is FYNNEI. The V and J ends lost 4 bases and 9 bases respectively, with 16 bases between them. CDR3 bases: TGTGCCAGCAGTGCCCGGCAGGGACGGGGGCAGTACTTC. Translation gives CASSARQGRGQYF. Full variable domain (missing parts from reference TRBV2 and TRBJ2-7): EPEVTQTPSHQVTQMGQEVILRCVPISNHLYFYWYRQILGQKVEFLVSFYNNEISEKSEIFDDQFSVERPDGSNFTLKIRSTKLEDSAMYFCASSARQGRGQYFGPGTRLTVT.